Listed below are T cell receptor beta chains from one sample, sequenced in a study of T-cell reconstitution after alpha-beta-depleted transplantation in children. TCRdb itself ran the PCR reads through MiXCR, one entry per CDR3 protein. The sample lists 150,000 to 250,000 distinct CDR3 sequences, more than 12% occurring once. Source: PBMCs from the stem cell graft donor, taken from the stem cell graft. These receptors were collected from a human donor who donated a stem cell graft to a child with acute lymphoblastic leukemia. Each CDR3 is given with its conserved first and last residue. A D gene is named only where the DNA matches it firmly. For some rows the clone size is stated as once, few or many, or as a class when expanded; others skip it.

V: TRBV10-2; D: TRBD2; size: many; J: TRBJ2-7; DNA: TGCGCCAGCAGTGATAGGACTAGCGGGTACTCCTACGAGCAGTACTTC; CDR3: CASSDRTSGYSYEQYF
V: TRBV29-1; D: TRBD1; size: -; J: TRBJ2-4; DNA: TGCAGCGTCCGTGCTCCGGGACAGAAAAACATTCAGTACTTC; CDR3: CSVRAPGQKNIQYF
V: TRBV20-1; D: -; size: many; J: TRBJ1-1; DNA: TGCAGTGCTAGAAGGGTTTCAGGTAGTCGGGAGGTGACTGAAGCTTTCTTT; CDR3: CSARRVSGSREVTEAFF
V: TRBV5-1; D: -; size: few; J: TRBJ2-2; DNA: TGCGCCAGCAGCCTATCAGGGGTGGCCGGGGAGCTGTTTTTT; CDR3: CASSLSGVAGELFF
V: TRBV20-1; D: -; size: many; J: TRBJ2-5; DNA: TGCAGTGCTAGAGTCCGTTTTCAAGAGACCCAGTACTTC; CDR3: CSARVRFQETQYF
V: TRBV12-3/TRBV12-4; D: -; size: many; J: TRBJ1-1; DNA: TGTGCCAGCAGGTCCCCCGGGTACACTGAAGCTTTCTTT; CDR3: CASRSPGYTEAFF
V: TRBV4-1; D: -; size: -; J: TRBJ2-1; DNA: TGCGCCAGCAGCCACCACTACCTCCCCCTTTACAATGAGCAGTTCTTC; CDR3: CASSHHYLPLYNEQFF
V: TRBV20-1; D: -; size: few; J: TRBJ1-2; DNA: TGCAGTGCTAGAGATGGCAGCGTTAAGAACTATGGCTACACCTTC; CDR3: CSARDGSVKNYGYTF
V: TRBV18; D: TRBD2; size: many; J: TRBJ2-7; DNA: TGTGCCAGCTCACCAACTAGCGGGAGGGTTGCGGAGCAGTACTTC; CDR3: CASSPTSGRVAEQYF
V: TRBV7-8; D: -; size: -; J: TRBJ2-1; DNA: TGTGCCAGCAGCTTAGATCAAACCGATGAGCAGTTCTTC; CDR3: CASSLDQTDEQFF
V: TRBV20-1; D: -; size: many; J: TRBJ1-2; DNA: TGCAGTGCTAGACCAGCGGGGGCAGGCTACACCTTC; CDR3: CSARPAGAGYTF
V: TRBV6-5; D: -; size: many; J: TRBJ2-2; DNA: TGTGCCAGCAGTATTACCGGGGAGCTGTTTTTT; CDR3: CASSITGELFF
V: TRBV10-3; D: -; size: many; J: TRBJ1-1; DNA: TGTGCCATCAGTGAGGGGGGAACTGAAGCTTTCTTT; CDR3: CAISEGGTEAFF
V: TRBV12-3/TRBV12-4; D: -; size: many; J: TRBJ2-5; DNA: TGTGCCAGCAGTTTTCACCCCGAAGCGGAGACCCAGTACTTC; CDR3: CASSFHPEAETQYF
V: TRBV12-3/TRBV12-4; D: TRBD1; size: few; J: TRBJ2-7; DNA: TGTGCCAGCAGTCCCCGGACAGGGAACGAGCAGTACTTC; CDR3: CASSPRTGNEQYF
V: TRBV15; D: TRBD2; size: many; J: TRBJ2-1; DNA: TGTGCCACCAGCAGAGATCTCGCGGGAGGTTCGTACAATGAGCAGTTCTTC; CDR3: CATSRDLAGGSYNEQFF
V: TRBV5-1; D: -; size: many; J: TRBJ1-1; DNA: TGCGCCAGCAGCAAGGTAGTGAACACTGAAGCTTTCTTT; CDR3: CASSKVVNTEAFF
V: TRBV27; D: TRBD1; size: -; J: TRBJ1-5; DNA: TGTGCCAGCAGTTTAACTAGGGACAGGGGAACCAGCAATCAGCCCCAGCATTTT; CDR3: CASSLTRDRGTSNQPQHF
V: TRBV15; D: TRBD2; size: many; J: TRBJ2-2; DNA: TGTGCCACCAGCAGAAACCTTGGGGGGGCCGGGGAGCTGTTTTTT; CDR3: CATSRNLGGAGELFF
V: TRBV7-9; D: -; size: many; J: TRBJ2-7; DNA: TGTGCCAGCAGCTTAAAGCCGGTCAGTTTTAATGAGCAGTACTTC; CDR3: CASSLKPVSFNEQYF
V: TRBV6-1; D: TRBD1; size: many; J: TRBJ1-2; DNA: TGTGCCAGCAGTATTGGGGTAGCGGCACAGGGGGGCTACACCTTC; CDR3: CASSIGVAAQGGYTF
V: TRBV18; D: -; size: many; J: TRBJ1-1; DNA: TGTGCCAGCTCACCAATAGTCAGGGGCGGGAACACTGAAGCTTTCTTT; CDR3: CASSPIVRGGNTEAFF
V: TRBV5-5; D: -; size: many; J: TRBJ2-4; DNA: TGTGCCAGCTTCACAAGGGGGGCAGGCGGGGACATTCAGTACTTC; CDR3: CASFTRGAGGDIQYF
V: TRBV20-1; D: -; size: -; J: TRBJ1-1; DNA: TGCAGTGCTAGAGTTACGGGGGTAGAAGCTTTCTTT; CDR3: CSARVTGVEAFF
V: TRBV7-6; D: TRBD2; size: many; J: TRBJ2-3; DNA: TGTGCCAGCAGCCCAAGAGCGGGAGGGGTTACCACAGATACGCAGTATTTT; CDR3: CASSPRAGGVTTDTQYF
V: TRBV20-1; D: -; size: many; J: TRBJ2-2; DNA: TGCAGTGTCCAAGACATGGGCACCGGGGAGCTGTTTTTT; CDR3: CSVQDMGTGELFF
V: TRBV7-6; D: -; size: many; J: TRBJ2-2; DNA: TGTGCCAGCAGCCGACTAGAAAGCACCGGGGAGCTGTTTTTT; CDR3: CASSRLESTGELFF
V: TRBV11-3; D: TRBD1; size: few; J: TRBJ2-2; DNA: TGTGCCAGCAGCTTCCGGGACAGCGCGAACACCGGGGAGCTGTTTTTT; CDR3: CASSFRDSANTGELFF
V: TRBV3-1; D: -; size: many; J: TRBJ2-1; DNA: TGTGCCAGCAGCCAAGATCATTCCCCGCTAGAGGGTGAGCAGTTCTTC; CDR3: CASSQDHSPLEGEQFF
V: TRBV5-1; D: -; size: many; J: TRBJ1-6; DNA: TGCGCCAGCAGCTTGGGTCTCAACCCCCCGACGTCACCCCTCCACTTT; CDR3: CASSLGLNPPTSPLHF
V: TRBV20-1; D: -; size: many; J: TRBJ2-3; DNA: TGCAGTGCCCAGCGGAGCGACACAGATACGCAGTATTTT; CDR3: CSAQRSDTDTQYF
V: TRBV20-1; D: -; size: many; J: TRBJ1-1; DNA: TGCAGTGCTAGGTATGAGCGTGAAGCTTTCTTT; CDR3: CSARYEREAFF
V: TRBV7-8; D: -; size: many; J: TRBJ2-1; DNA: TGTGCCAGCAGCTTATTTGCCCAGGTCCACAATGAGCAGTTCTTC; CDR3: CASSLFAQVHNEQFF
V: TRBV20-1; D: -; size: many; J: TRBJ2-2; DNA: TGCAGTGCTACCTTACAGGGGGGAGGGTACACCGGGGAGCTGTTTTTT; CDR3: CSATLQGGGYTGELFF
V: TRBV7-2; D: -; size: many; J: TRBJ2-3; DNA: TGTGCCAGCAGCTACGACTTCACAGATACGCAGTATTTT; CDR3: CASSYDFTDTQYF
V: TRBV5-1; D: -; size: many; J: TRBJ2-7; DNA: TGCGCCAGCAGCTTGGACATATACTACGAGCAGTACTTC; CDR3: CASSLDIYYEQYF
V: TRBV20-1; D: -; size: many; J: TRBJ2-2; DNA: TGCAGTGCGGCCGGAGGCGGCACCGGGGAGCTGTTTTTT; CDR3: CSAAGGGTGELFF
V: TRBV5-1; D: -; size: many; J: TRBJ2-7; DNA: TGCGCCAGCAGCGCGGACAGTTGGCTTGAGACCACCTACGAGCAGTACTTC; CDR3: CASSADSWLETTYEQYF
V: TRBV5-1; D: TRBD2; size: many; J: TRBJ2-1; DNA: TGCGCCAGCAGCCCGCGGCTAGCGGGTACCTACAATGAGCAGTTCTTC; CDR3: CASSPRLAGTYNEQFF
V: TRBV19; D: -; size: few; J: TRBJ2-7; DNA: TGTGCCAGTAGTGTCCGGGACGGTCCCTACGAGCAGTACTTC; CDR3: CASSVRDGPYEQYF
V: TRBV7-9; D: TRBD1; size: many; J: TRBJ1-2; DNA: TGTGCCAGCAGCTTAGCGACAGGGAATGGCTACACCTTC; CDR3: CASSLATGNGYTF
V: TRBV28; D: -; size: many; J: TRBJ2-7; DNA: TGTGCCAGCAGTATTCAGGGTTACGAGCAGTACTTC; CDR3: CASSIQGYEQYF
V: TRBV29-1; D: -; size: few; J: TRBJ2-3; DNA: TGCAGCGCACGGGCGGACACAGATACGCAGTATTTT; CDR3: CSARADTDTQYF
V: TRBV4-1; D: -; size: many; J: TRBJ2-5; DNA: TGCGCCAGCAGCCAAGTCGGCGGGCAAGAGACCCAGTACTTC; CDR3: CASSQVGGQETQYF
V: TRBV29-1; D: -; size: -; J: TRBJ2-7; DNA: TGCAGCGCCGCCCTGACTCTTTCTTCCGAGCAGTACTTC; CDR3: CSAALTLSSEQYF
V: TRBV7-9; D: -; size: many; J: TRBJ2-3; DNA: TGTGCCAGCAGCCCCCCCGCCGGCGCAGATACGCAGTATTTT; CDR3: CASSPPAGADTQYF
V: TRBV4-1; D: -; size: many; J: TRBJ1-4; DNA: TGCGCCAGCAGTACTACAGGGAGATCTAATGAAAAACTGTTTTTT; CDR3: CASSTTGRSNEKLFF
V: TRBV11-3; D: -; size: many; J: TRBJ2-3; DNA: TGTGCCAGCACCCCAGGGGAGGGAGGGCCGACAGATACGCAGTATTTT; CDR3: CASTPGEGGPTDTQYF
V: TRBV6-1; D: -; size: many; J: TRBJ2-1; DNA: TGTGCCACAGAACTGGGGCCGGGCACGAATGAGCAGTTCTTC; CDR3: CATELGPGTNEQFF
V: TRBV5-1; D: -; size: many; J: TRBJ1-4; DNA: TGCGCCAGCAGCTTGGGTTTCGGGGGTGCAGCTAATGAAAAACTGTTTTTT; CDR3: CASSLGFGGAANEKLFF
V: TRBV3-1; D: TRBD1; size: many; J: TRBJ2-5; DNA: TGTGCCAGCAGCCAGCGACAGGGTCAAGAGACCCAGTACTTC; CDR3: CASSQRQGQETQYF
V: TRBV5-5; D: -; size: many; J: TRBJ2-1; DNA: TGTGCCAGCAGCTTTCAAGTTTCGACCAATGAGCAGTTCTTC; CDR3: CASSFQVSTNEQFF
V: TRBV19; D: TRBD1; size: -; J: TRBJ1-4; DNA: TGTGCCAGTAGCCTGGGACAGGCCCGCCATATAAATGAAAAACTGTTTTTT; CDR3: CASSLGQARHINEKLFF